These T cell receptor beta chains were read from a single sample in a study of T cells in Graves' hyperthyroidism and ophthalmopathy. MiXCR was run by TCRdb on the multiplex PCR reads, yielding one entry per CDR3 protein. The table records 600,000 to 750,000 distinct CDR3 sequences, around 15% of them present only once. Input material: blood. These receptors were collected from a man over 45 with Graves' hyperthyroidism. CDR3s include the opening cysteine and the closing phenylalanine or tryptophan. A D gene is named only where the DNA matches it firmly. The size field is filled for only some rows; it gives once, few, many or a size class.

V	size	J	D	CDR3	DNA
TRBV2	.	TRBJ1-1	.	CASSEAPKGVYTNMNTEAFF	TGTGCCAGCAGTGAAGCGCCCAAGGGGGTCTATACTAACATGAACACTGAAGCTTTCTTT
TRBV27	many	TRBJ2-1	TRBD1	CASSVFFRGRVYNEQFF	TGTGCCAGCAGTGTATTCTTCAGGGGGCGGGTATACAATGAGCAGTTCTTC
TRBV6-2/TRBV6-3	.	TRBJ2-2	TRBD2	CASSYGTTFTGELFF	TGTGCCAGCAGTTACGGGACTACTTTCACCGGGGAGCTGTTTTTT
TRBV28	many	TRBJ1-2	.	CATPSTGNANYGYTF	TGTGCCACCCCTTCGACGGGGAACGCTAACTATGGCTACACCTTC
TRBV11-2	many	TRBJ1-4	.	CASSLEGLSKKLFF	TGTGCCAGCAGCTTAGAAGGACTCTCTAAAAAACTGTTTTTT
TRBV30	.	TRBJ2-7	TRBD1	CAWEDRREQYF	TGTGCCTGGGAGGACAGGCGCGAGCAGTACTTC
TRBV5-1	few	TRBJ2-7	TRBD2	CASSLRDLAGAGYEQYF	TGCGCCAGCAGCTTAAGGGATTTAGCGGGAGCTGGGTACGAGCAGTACTTC
TRBV4-1	.	TRBJ2-2	.	CASSQGPIAGELFF	TGCGCCAGCAGCCAGGGACCCATAGCCGGGGAGCTGTTTTTT
TRBV6-2/TRBV6-3	many	TRBJ2-7	TRBD2	CASSLGLAGAGEQYF	TGTGCCAGCAGTCTCGGACTAGCGGGAGCTGGGGAGCAGTACTTC
TRBV6-2/TRBV6-3	few	TRBJ2-2	.	CASSFGHLTGELSF	TGTGCCAGCAGTTTTGGCCACCTAACCGGGGAGCTGTCTTTT